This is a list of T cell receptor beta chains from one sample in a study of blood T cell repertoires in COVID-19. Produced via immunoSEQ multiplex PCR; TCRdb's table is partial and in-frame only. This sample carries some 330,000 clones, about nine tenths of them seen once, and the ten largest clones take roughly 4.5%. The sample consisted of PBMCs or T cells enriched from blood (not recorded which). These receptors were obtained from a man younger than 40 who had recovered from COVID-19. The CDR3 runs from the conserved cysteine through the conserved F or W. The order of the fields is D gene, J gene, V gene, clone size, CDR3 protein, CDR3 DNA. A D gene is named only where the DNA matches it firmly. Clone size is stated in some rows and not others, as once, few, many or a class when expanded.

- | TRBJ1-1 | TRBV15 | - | CATSSSRGLLTEAFF | TGTGCCACCAGCAGCAGCAGGGGATTACTCACTGAAGCTTTCTTT
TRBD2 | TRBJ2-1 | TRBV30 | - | CAWSPGLAGGGYNEQFF | TGTGCCTGGAGTCCGGGACTAGCGGGAGGAGGCTACAATGAGCAGTTCTTC
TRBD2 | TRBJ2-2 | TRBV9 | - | CASSVEGSGKAGELFF | TGTGCCAGCAGCGTAGAAGGTAGCGGGAAAGCCGGGGAGCTGTTTTTT
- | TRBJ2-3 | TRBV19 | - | CASSRSRGLESTDTQYF | TGTGCCAGTAGCCGGAGCAGGGGCCTCGAGAGCACAGATACGCAGTATTTT
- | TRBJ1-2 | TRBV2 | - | CASVETGYTF | TGTGCCTCAGTGGAGACTGGCTACACCTTC
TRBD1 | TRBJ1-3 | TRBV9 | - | CASSVDGQGFSGNTIYF | TGTGCCAGCAGCGTAGATGGACAGGGGTTCTCTGGAAACACCATATATTTT
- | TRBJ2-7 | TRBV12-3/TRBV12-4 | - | CASSPFRSYEQYF | TGTGCCAGCAGCCCGTTTCGGTCCTACGAGCAGTACTTC
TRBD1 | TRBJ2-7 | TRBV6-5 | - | CASREDRVWLEQYF | TGTGCCAGCAGGGAGGACAGGGTCTGGCTCGAGCAGTACTTC
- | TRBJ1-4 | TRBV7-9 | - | CASSSNRVLFEKLFF | TGTGCCAGCAGCTCCAACAGGGTTTTATTCGAAAAACTGTTTTTT
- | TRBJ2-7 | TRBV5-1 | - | CASSRGGLARDEQYF | TGCGCCAGCAGCCGCGGCGGTCTGGCGAGGGACGAGCAGTACTTC
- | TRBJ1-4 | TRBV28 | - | CASSPLTMPNNEKLFF | TGTGCCAGCAGTCCCTTGACAATGCCGAATAATGAAAAACTGTTTTTT
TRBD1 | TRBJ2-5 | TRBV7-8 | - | CASSFFQGAQETQYF | TGTGCCAGCAGCTTTTTCCAGGGGGCCCAAGAGACCCAGTACTTC
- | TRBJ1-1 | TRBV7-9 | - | CASSLGYKPRENTEAFF | TGTGCCAGCAGCTTAGGTTACAAGCCCAGGGAGAACACTGAAGCTTTCTTT
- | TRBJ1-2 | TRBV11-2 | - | CASSRALTDYGYTF | TGTGCCAGCAGCAGGGCTCTGACAGACTATGGCTACACCTTC
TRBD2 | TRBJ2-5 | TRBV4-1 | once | CASSSLAGVETQYF | TGCGCCAGCAGCTCGTTAGCGGGAGTAGAGACCCAGTACTTC
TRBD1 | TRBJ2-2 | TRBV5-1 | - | CASSWDRGKPNTGELFF | TGCGCCAGCAGCTGGGACAGGGGGAAACCGAACACCGGGGAGCTGTTTTTT
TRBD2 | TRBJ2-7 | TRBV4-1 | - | CASSHSSGGVSYEQYF | TGCGCCAGCAGCCATTCCTCTGGGGGGGTCTCCTACGAGCAGTACTTC
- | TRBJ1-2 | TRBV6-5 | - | CASSTSRGTYGYTF | TGTGCCAGCAGTACGTCCCGGGGGACCTATGGCTACACCTTC
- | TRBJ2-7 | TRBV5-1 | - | CASSALPGSYEQYF | TGCGCCAGCAGCGCCCTTCCAGGCTCCTACGAGCAGTACTTC
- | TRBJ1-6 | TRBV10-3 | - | CAISESGQPLHF | TGTGCCATCAGTGAATCAGGGCAGCCCCTCCACTTT
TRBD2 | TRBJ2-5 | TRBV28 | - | CASSRLAGGRETQYF | TGTGCCAGCAGTCGGCTAGCGGGGGGACGAGAGACCCAGTACTTC
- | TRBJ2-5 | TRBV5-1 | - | CASRPQVSQETQYF | TGCGCCAGCAGGCCTCAGGTTTCCCAAGAGACCCAGTACTTC
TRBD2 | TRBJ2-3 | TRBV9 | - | CASTETSGSRDTQYF | TGTGCCAGCACCGAGACTAGCGGGAGCAGGGATACGCAGTATTTT
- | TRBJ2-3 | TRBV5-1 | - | CASSWERIVPDTQYF | TGCGCCAGCAGCTGGGAGAGGATTGTGCCAGATACGCAGTATTTT
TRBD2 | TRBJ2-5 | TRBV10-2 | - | CASTTSGGALETQYF | TGCGCCAGCACCACTAGCGGGGGGGCCCTGGAGACCCAGTACTTC
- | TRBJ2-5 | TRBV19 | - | CASSIFREETQYF | TGTGCCAGTAGTATCTTCCGGGAAGAGACCCAGTACTTC
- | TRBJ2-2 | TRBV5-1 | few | CASSPVGGTGELFF | TGCGCCAGCAGCCCGGTAGGGGGTACCGGGGAGCTGTTTTTT
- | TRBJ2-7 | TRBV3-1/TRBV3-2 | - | CASSQDMGRQYF | TGTGCCAGCAGCCAAGATATGGGGCGGCAGTACTTC
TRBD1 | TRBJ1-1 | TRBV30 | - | CAWNSGGWPPEAFF | TGTGCCTGGAACTCAGGGGGCTGGCCCCCTGAAGCTTTCTTT
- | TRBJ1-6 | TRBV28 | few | CASSLARVGYNSPLHF | TGTGCCAGCAGTTTGGCCAGGGTGGGTTATAATTCACCCCTCCACTTT
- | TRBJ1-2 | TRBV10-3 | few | CAISERGGDSSPGYTF | TGTGCCATCAGTGAGCGAGGGGGGGATTCATCGCCCGGCTACACCTTC
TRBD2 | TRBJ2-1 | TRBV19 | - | CASTRLAGTPSYNEQFF | TGTGCCAGTACCCGACTAGCGGGGACCCCATCCTACAATGAGCAGTTCTTC
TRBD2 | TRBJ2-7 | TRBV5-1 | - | CASSLSPLAGVGEQYF | TGCGCCAGCAGCTTGTCCCCACTAGCGGGAGTGGGTGAGCAGTACTTC
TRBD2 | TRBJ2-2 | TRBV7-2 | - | CASRGLAGTGELFF | TGTGCCAGCAGGGGACTAGCAGGCACCGGGGAGCTGTTTTTT
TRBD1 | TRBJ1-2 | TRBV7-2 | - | CASSHPGGYGYTF | TGTGCCAGCAGTCATCCAGGGGGCTATGGCTACACCTTC
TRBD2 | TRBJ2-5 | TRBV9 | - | CASSDGELAGQETQYF | TGTGCCAGCAGCGACGGGGAACTAGCGGGACAAGAGACCCAGTACTTC
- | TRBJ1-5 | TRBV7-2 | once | CASSLANSNQPQHF | TGTGCCAGCAGCTTAGCGAACAGTAATCAGCCCCAGCATTTT
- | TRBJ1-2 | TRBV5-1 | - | CASRLAGGYGYTF | TGCGCCAGCAGGTTGGCAGGCGGGTATGGCTACACCTTC
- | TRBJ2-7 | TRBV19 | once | CASSSGTETYEQYF | TGTGCCAGTAGTAGCGGGACGGAGACCTACGAGCAGTACTTC
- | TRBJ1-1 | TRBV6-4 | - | CASSAPTMNTEAFF | TGTGCCAGCAGTGCCCCGACAATGAACACTGAAGCTTTCTTT
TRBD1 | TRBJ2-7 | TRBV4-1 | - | CASSHLDRGSYEQYF | TGCGCCAGCAGCCACCTGGACAGGGGGTCCTACGAGCAGTACTTC
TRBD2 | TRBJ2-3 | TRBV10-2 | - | CATGTSGRSDTQYF | TGCGCCACCGGGACTAGCGGGAGGTCAGATACGCAGTATTTT
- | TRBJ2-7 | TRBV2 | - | CASSGLVYEQYF | TGTGCCAGCAGTGGACTGGTTTACGAGCAGTACTTC
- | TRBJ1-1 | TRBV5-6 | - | CASSLLGRNTEAFF | TGTGCCAGCAGTTTGCTGGGCAGGAACACTGAAGCTTTCTTT
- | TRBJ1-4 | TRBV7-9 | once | CASSIPRGDEKLFF | TGTGCCAGCAGCATTCCCCGGGGAGATGAAAAACTGTTTTTT
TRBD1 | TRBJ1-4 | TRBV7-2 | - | CASSPRDRAELFF | TGTGCCAGCAGCCCCCGGGACAGAGCCGAACTGTTTTTT
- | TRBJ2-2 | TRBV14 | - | CASSQAYSNTNTGELFF | TGTGCCAGCAGCCAAGCTTACAGTAACACGAACACCGGGGAGCTGTTTTTT
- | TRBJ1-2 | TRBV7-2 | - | CASSLVSGGGYTF | TGTGCCAGCAGCTTAGTGTCGGGTGGTGGCTACACCTTC
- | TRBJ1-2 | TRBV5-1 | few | CASSLLYSEDGYTF | TGCGCCAGCAGCTTGTTATATTCAGAGGATGGCTACACCTTC
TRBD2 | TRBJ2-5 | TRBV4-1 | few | CASSQEPPGTSGGARETQYF | TGCGCCAGCAGCCAAGAGCCGCCCGGGACTAGCGGGGGGGCCCGGGAGACCCAGTACTTC
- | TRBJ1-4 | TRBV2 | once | CASSEPREKLFF | TGTGCCAGCAGTGAACCGAGAGAAAAACTGTTTTTT
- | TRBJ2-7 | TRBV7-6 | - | CASSSLLASNEQYF | TGTGCCAGCAGCTCCCTGCTAGCCAGTAACGAGCAGTACTTC
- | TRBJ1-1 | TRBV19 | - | CASSETLPGSTEAFF | TGTGCCAGTAGTGAGACACTGCCTGGGAGCACTGAAGCTTTCTTT
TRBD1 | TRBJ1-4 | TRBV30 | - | CAWSTGSNEKLFF | TGTGCCTGGTCGACAGGGTCTAATGAAAAACTGTTTTTT
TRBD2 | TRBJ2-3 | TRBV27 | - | CASSPMTSGGNTQYF | TGTGCCAGCAGCCCGATGACTAGCGGGGGTAATACGCAGTATTTT
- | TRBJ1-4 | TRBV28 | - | CASKVSGAVEKLFF | TGTGCCAGCAAAGTTAGTGGGGCAGTTGAAAAACTGTTTTTT
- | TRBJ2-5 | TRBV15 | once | CATSRPTPHGDTQETQYF | TGTGCCACCAGCAGACCTACCCCTCACGGGGACACCCAAGAGACCCAGTACTTC